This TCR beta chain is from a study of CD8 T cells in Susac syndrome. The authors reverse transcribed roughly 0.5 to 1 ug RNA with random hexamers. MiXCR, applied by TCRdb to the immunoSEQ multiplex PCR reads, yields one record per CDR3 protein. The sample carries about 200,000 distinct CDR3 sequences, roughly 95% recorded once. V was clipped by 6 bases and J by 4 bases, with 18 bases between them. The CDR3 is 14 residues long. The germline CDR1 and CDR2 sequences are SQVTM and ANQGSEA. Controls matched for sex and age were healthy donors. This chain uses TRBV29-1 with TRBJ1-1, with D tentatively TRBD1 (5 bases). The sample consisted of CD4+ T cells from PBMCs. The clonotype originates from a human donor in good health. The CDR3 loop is CSVSTTGGGTEAFF. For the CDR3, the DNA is TGCAGCGTCAGCACTACAGGAGGCGGCACTGAAGCTTTCTTT.